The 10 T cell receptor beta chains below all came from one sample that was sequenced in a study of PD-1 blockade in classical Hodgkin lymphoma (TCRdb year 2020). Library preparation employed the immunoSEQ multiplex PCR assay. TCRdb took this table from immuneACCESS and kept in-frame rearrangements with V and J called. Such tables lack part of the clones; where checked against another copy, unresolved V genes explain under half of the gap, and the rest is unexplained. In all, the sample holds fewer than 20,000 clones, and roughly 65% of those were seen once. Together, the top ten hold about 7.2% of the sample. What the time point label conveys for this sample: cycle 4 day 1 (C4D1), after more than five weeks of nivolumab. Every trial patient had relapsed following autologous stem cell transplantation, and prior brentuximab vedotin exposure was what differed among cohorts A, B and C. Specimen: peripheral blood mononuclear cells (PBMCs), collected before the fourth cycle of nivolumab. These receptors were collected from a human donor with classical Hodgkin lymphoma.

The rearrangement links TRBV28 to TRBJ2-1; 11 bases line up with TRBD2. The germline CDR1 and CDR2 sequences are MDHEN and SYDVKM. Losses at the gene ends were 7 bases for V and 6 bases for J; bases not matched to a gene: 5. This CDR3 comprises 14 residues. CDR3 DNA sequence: TGTGCCAGCAAAGGGACTAGCGGTCCCAATGAGCAGTTCTTC. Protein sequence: CASKGTSGPNEQFF.

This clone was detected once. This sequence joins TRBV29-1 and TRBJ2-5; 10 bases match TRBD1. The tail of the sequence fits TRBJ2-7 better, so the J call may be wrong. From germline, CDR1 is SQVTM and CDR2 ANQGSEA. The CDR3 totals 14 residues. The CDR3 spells CSVEGTGGNYEQYF. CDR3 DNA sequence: TGCAGCGTTGAAGGGACAGGGGGAAACTACGAGCAGTACTTC.

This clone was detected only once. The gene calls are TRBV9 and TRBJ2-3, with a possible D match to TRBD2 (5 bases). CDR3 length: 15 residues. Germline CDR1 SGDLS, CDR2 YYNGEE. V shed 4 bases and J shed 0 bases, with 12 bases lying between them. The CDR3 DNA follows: TGTGCCAGCAGCCCCTCCGGGATTAGCACAGATACGCAGTATTTT. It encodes CASSPSGISTDTQYF. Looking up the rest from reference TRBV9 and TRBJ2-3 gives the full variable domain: DSGVTQTPKHLITATGQRVTLRCSPRSGDLSVYWYQQSLDQGLQFLIQYYNGEERAKGNILERFSAQQFPDLHSELNLSSLELGDSALYFCASSPSGISTDTQYFGPGTRLTVL.

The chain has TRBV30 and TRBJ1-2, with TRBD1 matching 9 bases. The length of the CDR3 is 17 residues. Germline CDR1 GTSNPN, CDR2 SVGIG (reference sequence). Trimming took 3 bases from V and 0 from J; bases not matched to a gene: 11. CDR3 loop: CAWSLGTGRQTNYGYTF. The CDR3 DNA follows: TGTGCCTGGAGCCTCGGGACAGGGAGACAAACTAACTATGGCTACACCTTC.

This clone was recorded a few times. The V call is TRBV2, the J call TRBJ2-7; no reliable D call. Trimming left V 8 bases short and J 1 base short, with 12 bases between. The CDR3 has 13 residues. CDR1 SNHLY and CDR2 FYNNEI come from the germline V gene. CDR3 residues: CASHGGQSYEQYF. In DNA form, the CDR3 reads TGTGCCAGCCATGGTGGCCAATCCTACGAGCAGTACTTC.

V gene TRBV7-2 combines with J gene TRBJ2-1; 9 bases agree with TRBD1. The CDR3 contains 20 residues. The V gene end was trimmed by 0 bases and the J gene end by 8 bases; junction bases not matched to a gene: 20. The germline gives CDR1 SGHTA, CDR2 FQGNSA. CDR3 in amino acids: CASSLADPGTGTLSEDEQFF. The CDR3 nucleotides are TGTGCCAGCAGCTTAGCAGATCCCGGGACAGGGACCCTCTCCGAGGATGAGCAGTTCTTC.

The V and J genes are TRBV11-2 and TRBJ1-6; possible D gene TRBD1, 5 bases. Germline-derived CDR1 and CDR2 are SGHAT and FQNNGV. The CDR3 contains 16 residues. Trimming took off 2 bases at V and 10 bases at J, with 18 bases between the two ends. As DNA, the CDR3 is TGTGCCAGCAGCTTACCAATATATCAGGGAGGGTCACCCCTCCACTTT. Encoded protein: CASSLPIYQGGSPLHF. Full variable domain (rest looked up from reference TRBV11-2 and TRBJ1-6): EAGVAQSPRYKIIEKRQSVAFWCNPISGHATLYWYQQILGQGPKLLIQFQNNGVVDDSQLPKDRFSAERLKGVDSTLKIQPAKLEDSAVYLCASSLPIYQGGSPLHFGNGTRLTVT.

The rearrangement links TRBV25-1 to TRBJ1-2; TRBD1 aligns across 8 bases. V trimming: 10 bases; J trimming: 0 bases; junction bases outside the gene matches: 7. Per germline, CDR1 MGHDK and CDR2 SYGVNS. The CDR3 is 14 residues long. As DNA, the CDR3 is TGTGCCACCTCAACGACAGGGGCTAACTATGGCTACACCTTC. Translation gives CATSTTGANYGYTF.

This CDR3 reads CAWSVDHGQPQHF. Here the CDR3 DNA reads TGTGCCTGGAGTGTCGACCATGGTCAGCCCCAGCATTTT. The chain uses TRBV30 and TRBJ1-5; D remains unclear. Looked up from germline, CDR1 is GTSNPN and CDR2 is SVGIG (reference sequence). Trimming took 0 bases from V and 6 from J, leaving 9 bases between them. The length of the CDR3 is 13 residues.

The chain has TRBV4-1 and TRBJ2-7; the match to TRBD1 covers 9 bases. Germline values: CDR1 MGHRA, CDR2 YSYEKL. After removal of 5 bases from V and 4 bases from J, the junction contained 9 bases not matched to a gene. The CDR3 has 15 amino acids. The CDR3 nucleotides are TGCGCCAGCAGCAATGGACAGGGGTTGGGGTACGAGCAGTACTTC. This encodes CASSNGQGLGYEQYF.